These 2 T cell receptor beta chains came from one sample sequenced in a study of Graves' ophthalmopathy and Graves' hyperthyroidism. Investigators amplified TCR beta CDR3 regions from RNA transcripts. RT-PCR was first run with HTBI primers, then multiplex PCR in a second round. In TCRdb, the multiplex PCR reads were re-called with MiXCR into one record per CDR3 protein. This sample has about 220,000 distinct CDR3 sequences; under 25% occur once, and the top ten carry roughly 42%. Sample: peripheral blood. The source of these receptors is a woman between 45 and 65 years old with Graves' ophthalmopathy.

This clonotype was counted many times. This sequence joins TRBV29-1 and TRBJ2-7, with D uncertain. The germline V and J ends were trimmed by 0 bases and 4 bases, with 7 bases remaining between them. Germline lookup yields CDR1 SQVTM and CDR2 ANQGSEA. The length of the CDR3 is 12 residues. The CDR3 here is CSVEDLSYEQYF. CDR3 sequence (DNA): TGCAGCGTTGAAGATTTAAGTTACGAGCAGTACTTC.

This clonotype was observed at least ten times. V gene TRBV4-2 combines with J gene TRBJ2-7, with a weak D call TRBD1 (5 bases). The V and J ends lost 7 bases and 3 bases respectively, with 16 bases between them. Germline V gives CDR1 LGHNA, CDR2 YNFKEQ. The CDR3 is 14 residues long. CDR3 bases: TGTGCCAGCACCCCCAGGGAAGGCGGCTACGAGCAGTACTTC. This sequence encodes CASTPREGGYEQYF.